This TCR beta chain appears in the sequencing data of a study of immune evolution from preneoplasia to lung adenocarcinoma. Findings and limits, study-wide: Highest clonality occurred in KRAS-mutant, not EGFR-mutant or double wild-type, nodules.

Comments on this clone: Its antigen is as yet unknown.

Repertoires were generated with immunoSEQ multiplex PCR, while TCRdb's copy carries only in-frame clones and drops some. The sample contains about 5,000 clones, more than 65% of which appear only once. This TCR came from a person aged 65 to 85 with lung adenocarcinoma. The sample consisted of FFPE minimally invasive lung adenocarcinoma tissue.

This CDR3 reads CASQLAGEYEQYF. The CDR3 DNA follows: TGTGCCAGCCAATTAGCGGGAGAATACGAGCAGTACTTC. The V call is TRBV7-9, the J call TRBJ2-7, with 9 bases lining up with TRBD2. Germline-derived CDR1 and CDR2 are SEHNR and FQNEAQ (reference sequence). CDR3 length: 13 amino acids. J gave up 4 bases and V 8 bases, and 6 bases lay outside the gene matches.